The 32 T cell receptor beta chains reported below all come from one sample, sequenced in a study of T cells in Graves' hyperthyroidism and ophthalmopathy. TCR beta CDR3 regions were amplified from RNA. The TCR CDR3 first-round RT-PCR relied on the HTBI primer set. MiXCR was run by TCRdb on the multiplex PCR reads, yielding one entry per CDR3 protein. The table records 300,000 to 400,000 distinct CDR3 sequences, roughly 13% of them present only once. The sample comprised blood. The receptors originated from a woman between 18 and 29 years old with Graves' hyperthyroidism.

This clonotype was picked up many times. The chain carries TRBV18 and TRBJ1-1, with 10 bases fitting TRBD1. The V segment lost 6 bases and the J segment 1 base; nucleotides outside the gene matches: 8. Looked up from germline, CDR1 is KGHSH and CDR2 is LQKENI. The CDR3 is made up of 16 amino acids. The CDR3 bases are TGTGCCAGCTCCCTTCCTAGGACAGGGGGGAACACTGAAGCTTTCTTT. Protein: CASSLPRTGGNTEAFF.

In this sample, this clonotype turned up many times. The chain joins TRBV7-3 to TRBJ2-5; 10 positions match TRBD2. Germline-derived CDR1 and CDR2 are SGHTA and FQGTGA. CDR3 length: 15 amino acids. The junction had 6 bases not matched to a gene; V was cut back by 4 bases and J by 4 bases. This chain's CDR3 is CASSSTGLAAETQYF. In DNA form, the CDR3 reads TGTGCCAGCAGCTCGACTGGACTAGCGGCAGAGACCCAGTACTTC.

This clonotype was counted at least ten times. As DNA, the CDR3 is TGCGCCAGCAGCTTGAGCAGTGTGGGCTCTGGAAACACCATATATTTT. This sequence encodes CASSLSSVGSGNTIYF. The V and J genes are TRBV5-1 and TRBJ1-3; D uncertain. Trimming took off 1 base at V and 0 bases at J, with 11 bases between the two ends. The CDR3 has 16 amino acids. Germline CDR1 SGHRS, CDR2 YFSETQ.

The sample holds many counts of this clonotype. The rearrangement uses TRBV2 and TRBJ2-7; 7 bases line up with TRBD1. Germline V lookup: CDR1 SNHLY, CDR2 FYNNEI. The junction had 12 bases not matched to a gene; V was cut back by 1 base and J by 6 bases. The CDR3 extends over 16 amino acids. The CDR3 region has the DNA TGTGCCAGCAGTGAAGAGGGGGCGACTATTTCGAGCGAGCAGTACTTC. It encodes CASSEEGATISSEQYF.

This clonotype occurred many times. V and J are TRBV30 and TRBJ2-5; D perhaps matches TRBD1 (5 bases). Germline CDR1 and CDR2: GTSNPN and SVGIG (reference sequence). With 6 bases removed from V and 7 bases from J, the gap between germline ends came to 18 bases. This CDR3 is 13 amino acids long. CDR3 sequence (DNA): TGTGCCTGTACACTCCAGGGAAGGGGGACCCAGTACTTC. The encoded protein is CACTLQGRGTQYF.

This clonotype was counted many times. V and J are TRBV12-3 or TRBV12-4 and TRBJ1-2; 8 nucleotides match TRBD1. The CDR3 spans 13 residues. The V and J ends lost 4 bases and 6 bases, in that order; junction bases with no gene match: 4. CDR3 protein: CASSSAGGDGYTF. The CDR3 coding sequence is TGTGCCAGCAGTTCAGCAGGGGGCGATGGCTACACCTTC.

This clonotype was counted many times. Mismatch with germline at one junction end may stem from a read error. V is TRBV7-2 and J is TRBJ2-1; 7 bases align to TRBD1. CDR1 is SGHTA and CDR2 is FQGNSA in the germline V gene. This CDR3 is 16 amino acids long. In DNA form, the CDR3 reads TGTGCCAGCAGCTCGTACAGGGGTTACTCCTACAATGAACAGTTCTTC. It translates to CASSSYRGYSYNEQFF.

The chain employs TRBV6-1 and TRBJ1-5; D gene ambiguous. This CDR3 has 10 amino acids. Trimming pared 4 bases from V and 8 bases from J, leaving 3 bases between. Germline V CDR1 and CDR2: MNHNS, SASEGT. The DNA for the CDR3 is TGTGCCAGCAGTGGCAAGCCCCAGCATTTT. Translated: CASSGKPQHF.

This clonotype was seen many times. The chain carries TRBV5-1 and TRBJ1-6, with D possibly matching TRBD1 (5 bases). In germline, CDR1 is SGHRS, CDR2 YFSETQ. Trimming took off 4 bases at V and 7 bases at J, with 24 bases between the two ends. The CDR3 has 18 residues. DNA of the CDR3: TGCGCCAGCAGCCCCTCATCGGGGGGGGTCCTTGCGAATTCACCCCTCCACTTT. It codes for CASSPSSGGVLANSPLHF.

This clonotype was picked up many times. V is TRBV18 and J is TRBJ2-1; D possibly corresponds to TRBD2 (5 bases). CDR3 size: 14 residues. Trimming left V 2 bases short and J 9 bases short, with 14 bases between. CDR1 is KGHSH and CDR2 is LQKENI in the germline V gene. The CDR3 DNA follows: TGTGCCAGCTCACCAAATCCAAAGAGCGGTGAGCAGTTCTTC. Its protein is CASSPNPKSGEQFF.

The V call is TRBV20-1, the J call TRBJ2-1, with 8 bases lining up with TRBD2. There are 15 residues in the CDR3. Germline V gene lookup returns CDR1 DFQATT and CDR2 SNEGSKA (reference sequence). V shed 5 bases and J 8 bases; nucleotides not matched to a gene: 14. This CDR3 is CSAPHPSGYRDEQFF. The CDR3 bases are TGCAGTGCTCCCCACCCTAGCGGGTATCGCGATGAGCAGTTCTTC.

This clonotype showed up many times. This chain uses TRBV7-9 with TRBJ1-1, with D possibly being TRBD1 (5 bases). Trimming left V 3 bases short and J 7 bases short, with 12 bases between. Germline loops: CDR1 SEHNR, CDR2 FQNEAQ (reference sequence). The CDR3 is made up of 13 amino acids. CDR3 sequence reads: CASSFGGFYEAFF. The CDR3 DNA sequence: TGTGCCAGCAGCTTTGGGGGTTTCTATGAAGCTTTCTTT.

The sample holds many counts of this clonotype. CDR3 sequence reads: CATSEGPGASGNEQFF. CDR3 nucleotide sequence: TGTGCCACCAGTGAAGGACCCGGCGCCTCAGGGAATGAGCAGTTCTTC. The chain joins TRBV24-1 to TRBJ2-1; D possibly corresponds to TRBD1 (5 bases). There are 16 residues in the CDR3. V dropped 4 bases and J dropped 7 bases, with 19 bases sitting between them. Germline V gene sequence: CDR1 KGHDR, CDR2 SFDVKD.

This clonotype was seen repeatedly, ten times or more. V is TRBV28 and J is TRBJ2-7, with D unclear. The V gene's germline CDR1 is MDHEN and CDR2 SYDVKM. This CDR3 comprises 15 residues. Trimming took 7 bases from V and 7 from J, leaving 23 bases between them. CDR3 nucleotides: TGTGCCAGCACTCCCATCGCTGCGGTGAGTGAGGAGCAGTACTTC. Its translation: CASTPIAAVSEEQYF.

A few counts support this clonotype. J is TRBJ2-7 and V is TRBV6-2 or TRBV6-3; D not certain. V lost 6 bases, J lost 3 bases, and 9 bases lay in between. The CDR3 is 12 residues long. Germline loops: CDR1 MNHEY, CDR2 SVGEGT. This chain's CDR3 is CASSPRRYEQYF. CDR3 coding DNA: TGTGCCAGCAGCCCCAGACGCTACGAGCAGTACTTC.

This clonotype appeared many times. The chain links TRBV28 to TRBJ1-1, with D possibly TRBD1 on 5 matching bases. Germline assignment: CDR1 MDHEN and CDR2 SYDVKM. CDR3 size: 18 residues. The V and J ends lost 5 bases and 10 bases respectively, with 32 bases between them. The CDR3 here is CASSDIRRQRASRVGAFF. The CDR3 DNA sequence: TGTGCCAGCAGTGACATACGACGACAGCGTGCGTCGAGGGTAGGAGCTTTCTTT.

This clonotype occurred many times. The chain recombines TRBV30 with TRBJ2-4; either TRBD1 or TRBD2 may supply D (5 bases each). CDR3 length: 15 residues. Trimming stripped 3 bases from V and 9 bases from J, with 21 bases between. Germline CDR1 reads GTSNPN; CDR2 reads SVGIG (reference sequence). For the CDR3, the DNA is TGTGCCTGGAGATTCTCTGGGGGATCCCCCCGCATTCAGTACTTC. Translating gives CAWRFSGGSPRIQYF.

This clonotype was recorded many times. The chain recombines TRBV28 with TRBJ1-5; D unresolved. The germline gives CDR1 MDHEN, CDR2 SYDVKM. Trimming removed 3 bases at V and 2 bases at J, with 17 bases between. The length of the CDR3 is 17 residues. CDR3 sequence (DNA): TGTGCCAGCAGTTTGCCGTCTGCCCCTCTAGGCAATCAGCCCCAGCATTTT. It specifies CASSLPSAPLGNQPQHF.

This clonotype showed up many times. The chain recombines TRBV28 with TRBJ2-7; D is undetermined. V lost 6 bases to trimming and J lost 3 bases, with 12 bases between them. Germline V gives CDR1 MDHEN, CDR2 SYDVKM. The CDR3 covers 13 residues. In DNA, the CDR3 is TGTGCCAGCAGCCCTCGGGCTGGCTACGAGCAGTACTTC. It encodes CASSPRAGYEQYF.

This clonotype showed up many times. The genes are TRBV30 and TRBJ1-1, with D possibly matching TRBD1 (5 bases). The CDR3 loop spans 13 amino acids. CDR1 and CDR2 from the germline V gene are GTSNPN and SVGIG (reference sequence). The CDR3, as DNA: TGTGCACAAGGGACCGCACTAGGCACTGAAGCTTTCTTT. Encoded protein: CAQGTALGTEAFF.

This chain uses TRBV4-1 with TRBJ2-7; 10 positions agree with TRBD1. Unmatched junction bases numbered 4, after V lost 8 bases and J lost 3 bases. This CDR3 has 13 residues. The germline CDR1 and CDR2 sequences are MGHRA and YSYEKL. CDR3 amino acids: CASEGTGDYEQYF. The DNA of the CDR3 is TGCGCCAGCGAGGGGACAGGGGACTACGAGCAGTACTTC.

This clonotype was counted a few times. A single base separates this from a much larger clone, so it may be a read error. The chain links TRBV27 to TRBJ1-1, with D possibly being TRBD1 (5 bases). The germline V and J ends were trimmed by 3 bases and 1 base, with 12 bases remaining between them. The CDR3 runs 15 residues. Germline values: CDR1 MNHEY, CDR2 SMNVEV (reference sequence). For the CDR3, the DNA is TGTGCCAGCAGTTTCCTCCGGGGCTCGAACACTGAAGCTTTCTTT. As protein: CASSFLRGSNTEAFF.

This clonotype was seen ten or more times. The chain employs TRBV10-1 and TRBJ1-4, with D possibly being TRBD1 (5 bases). The CDR3 runs to 15 residues. Germline-derived CDR1 and CDR2 are WNHNN and SYGVQD (reference sequence). The germline V and J ends were trimmed by 0 bases and 8 bases, with 13 bases remaining between them. The CDR3 DNA reads TGCGCCAGCAGTGAGTCGACAACAGGCAAGGAAAAACTGTTTTTT. Translating it yields CASSESTTGKEKLFF.

The chain links TRBV15 to TRBJ1-2, with D hard to call. This CDR3 region has 20 residues. Trimming cost V 0 bases and J 6 bases, with 29 bases left between them. CDR1 and CDR2 from the germline V gene are LNHNV and YYDKDF (reference sequence). The CDR3 DNA reads TGTGCCACCAGCAGAGATTATCTCGATTTGGTTAGGGAGCGCTACCATGGCTACACCTTC. It translates to CATSRDYLDLVRERYHGYTF.

V gene TRBV4-1 combines with J gene TRBJ2-2; D gene ambiguous. Looked up from germline, CDR1 is MGHRA and CDR2 is YSYEKL. Deletions cut 1 base from V and 3 bases from J, with 12 bases between. This CDR3 spans 16 amino acids. This chain's CDR3 is CASSQAKNRDTGELFF. CDR3 bases: TGCGCCAGCAGCCAAGCTAAAAACCGGGACACCGGGGAGCTGTTTTTT.

Concerning this clonotype itself: One end of the junction varies from germline; a read error may be responsible. Written as DNA, the CDR3 is TGTGTCAGCAGTAGAGTGGTGTCGGGGCCCGGGGAGCTGTTTTTT. Its protein is CVSSRVVSGPGELFF. The chain joins TRBV25-1 to TRBJ2-2; D may correspond to TRBD1 or TRBD2 (5 bases each). Per the germline V gene, CDR1 is MGHDK and CDR2 is SYGVNS. This CDR3 region has 15 residues.

This clonotype was counted at least ten times. V and J are TRBV3-1 and TRBJ2-7; D call uncertain. Germline CDR1 reads LGHDT; CDR2 reads YNNKEL (reference sequence). Trimming shortened V by 1 base and J by 0 bases, and 10 bases separated the two germline ends. CDR3 length equals 15 residues. The CDR3 nucleotides are TGTGCCAGCAGCCAAGCCCTAGAGAGCTCCTACGAGCAGTACTTC. Its protein product is CASSQALESSYEQYF.

This sequence joins TRBV6-1 and TRBJ2-6; possible D gene TRBD1, 6 bases. CDR1 and CDR2 from the germline V gene are MNHNS and SASEGT. Trimming stripped 6 bases from V and 1 base from J, with 10 bases between. This CDR3 spans 15 amino acids. CDR3 nucleotide sequence: TGTGCCAGCAGATTTACAGGGTCTGGGGCCAACGTCCTGACTTTC. This sequence encodes CASRFTGSGANVLTF.

The chain has TRBV19 and TRBJ2-6; TRBD1 might be the D (5 bases). CDR1 LNHDA and CDR2 SQIVND come from the germline V gene (reference sequence). V lost 3 bases and J lost 2, with 14 bases in between. There are 17 residues in the CDR3. DNA for the CDR3: TGTGCCAGTAGTATTTTCTGGGGCCAAGCTGGGGCCAACGTCCTGACTTTC. It is translated as CASSIFWGQAGANVLTF.

This clonotype was found many times. This chain links TRBV7-3 with TRBJ2-5, with TRBD2 as a possible D gene (7 bases). This CDR3 is built from 15 residues. Germline V gives CDR1 SGHTA, CDR2 FQGTGA. V was shortened by 0 bases and J by 2 bases, with 10 bases between the two germline ends. The DNA for the CDR3 is TGTGCCAGCAGCTTAACAGGGGGAGGGCAAGAGACCCAGTACTTC. Translated: CASSLTGGGQETQYF.

The V call is TRBV6-1, the J call TRBJ2-1; 11 bases match TRBD1. V shed 7 bases, J shed 2 bases, and the junction held 4 bases outside the gene matches. Germline loops: CDR1 MNHNS, CDR2 SASEGT. The CDR3 is 15 amino acids. The CDR3 coding sequence is TGTGCCAGCAAGCCGGGACAGGGGGCCTACAATGAGCAGTTCTTC. Its translation: CASKPGQGAYNEQFF.

The J gene is TRBJ1-1, the V gene TRBV7-3, with D possibly TRBD1 on 5 matching bases. With 4 bases removed from V and 5 bases from J, the gap between germline ends came to 11 bases. The germline V gene encodes CDR1 SGHTA and CDR2 FQGTGA. The CDR3 has 13 amino acids. CDR3 residues: CASSSSGLTEAFF. CDR3 nucleotide sequence: TGTGCCAGCAGCTCTTCAGGGTTAACTGAAGCTTTCTTT.